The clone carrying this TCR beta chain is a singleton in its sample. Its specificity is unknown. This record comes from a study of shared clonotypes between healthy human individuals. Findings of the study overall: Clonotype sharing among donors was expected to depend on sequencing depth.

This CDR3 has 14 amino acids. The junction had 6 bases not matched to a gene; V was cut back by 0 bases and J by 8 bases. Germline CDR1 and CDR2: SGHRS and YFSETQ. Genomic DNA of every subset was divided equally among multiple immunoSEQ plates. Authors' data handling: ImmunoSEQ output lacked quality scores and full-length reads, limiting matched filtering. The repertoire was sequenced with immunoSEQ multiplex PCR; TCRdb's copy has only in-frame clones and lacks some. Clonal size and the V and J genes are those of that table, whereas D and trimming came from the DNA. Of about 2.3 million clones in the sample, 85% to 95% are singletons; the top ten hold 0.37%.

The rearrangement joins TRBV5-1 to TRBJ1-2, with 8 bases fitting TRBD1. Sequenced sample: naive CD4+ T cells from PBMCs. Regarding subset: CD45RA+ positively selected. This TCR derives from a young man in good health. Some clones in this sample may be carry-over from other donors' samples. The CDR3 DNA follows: TGCGCCAGCAGCTTGGGAGGGACAGGTGGAGGCTACACCTTC. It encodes CASSLGGTGGGYTF.